This is a list of T cell receptor beta chains from one sample in a study of T cell clones after liver transplantation. TCRdb's copy holds only in-frame clones and misses some; the assay was immunoSEQ multiplex PCR. The sample records over 70,000 clones, roughly 80% being singletons. Sample: CD4+ T cells from blood, taken 12 months after liver transplant. These receptors were obtained from a human patient who received a liver transplant. Some T cells may have originated in the graft donor. CDR3s include the opening cysteine and the closing phenylalanine or tryptophan. The D gene is left open where the match is weak. Some rows mark clone size as missing; the rest say once, few, many or name a class of expanded clone.

j_gene	v_gene	abundance	d_gene	CDR3nt	CDR3aa
TRBJ2-7	TRBV11-2	.	TRBD2	TGTGCCAGCAGCCAGGGACTAGCGGGAGGCCAGGGGGAGCAGTACTTC	CASSQGLAGGQGEQYF
TRBJ2-3	TRBV5-4	.	.	TGTGCCAGCAGCTTGGACTTTCCTACAGATACGCAGTATTTT	CASSLDFPTDTQYF
TRBJ2-1	TRBV7-9	.	TRBD2	TGTGCCAGCAGTCCCCCGGGACTAGCGGGAGGACTGCAGTTCTTC	CASSPPGLAGGLQFF
TRBJ1-2	TRBV18	.	.	TGTGCCAGCTCACCAACTTCGACTAACTATGGCTACACCTTC	CASSPTSTNYGYTF
TRBJ2-7	TRBV5-1	.	TRBD1	TGCGCCAGCAGCTCCAAACCTAACTTACCGGGACAGGCCTCCTACGAGCAGTACTTC	CASSSKPNLPGQASYEQYF
TRBJ1-2	TRBV2	few	.	TGTGCCAGCAGTGAAGGGGATGGCTACACCTTC	CASSEGDGYTF
TRBJ2-3	TRBV4-2	.	TRBD2	TGTGCCAGCAGCCAAGCTTTTTTCGGGAGGGACTCAGATACGCAGTATTTT	CASSQAFFGRDSDTQYF
TRBJ2-6	TRBV19	.	.	TGTGCCAGTAGTTTGCAGGGAATATTCTCTGGGGCCAACGTCCTGACTTTC	CASSLQGIFSGANVLTF
TRBJ2-1	TRBV5-4	.	TRBD1	TGTGCCAGCAGCTTTGGACAGGGGGCGCGTGGTGAGCAGTTCTTC	CASSFGQGARGEQFF
TRBJ1-2	TRBV11-2	.	.	TGTGCCAGCAGCTTAGAGAGGGGAGGCGGCTACACCTTC	CASSLERGGGYTF
TRBJ1-2	TRBV23-1	few	.	TGCGCCAGCAGTCACCACGGACGGGGGGCGTTGTTTGGCTACACCTTC	CASSHHGRGALFGYTF
TRBJ1-4	TRBV7-9	.	.	TGTGCCAGCAGCTCCCAAGGGAGGGGAGCAACTAATGAAAAACTGTTTTTT	CASSSQGRGATNEKLFF
TRBJ2-1	TRBV6-5	.	TRBD1	TGTGCCAGCAGAGGAACCGGGACAGAGTACAATGAGCAGTTCTTC	CASRGTGTEYNEQFF
TRBJ1-2	TRBV28	few	TRBD1	TGTGCCAGTTCCGGTTCGGACAGGGGATATGGCTACACCTTC	CASSGSDRGYGYTF
TRBJ2-1	TRBV27	.	.	TGTGCCAGCAAGCCTTCTCAGTGGGACTCGGTTTTGAGCTCCTACAATGAGCAGTTCTTC	CASKPSQWDSVLSSYNEQFF
TRBJ1-3	TRBV7-9	.	.	TGTGCCAGCACCCCGGAGGCTCTCGGAAACACCATATATTTT	CASTPEALGNTIYF
TRBJ2-7	TRBV29-1	.	TRBD2	TGCAGCGTAACTAGCGGACCCTCCTCCCACGAGCAGTACTTC	CSVTSGPSSHEQYF
TRBJ2-3	TRBV2	.	.	TGTGCCAGCAGTGAAAACAGGGCCGATACGCAGTATTTT	CASSENRADTQYF
TRBJ2-5	TRBV28	.	TRBD1	TGTGCCAGCAGACGCCAGGGGGCGCAGGGGACCCAGTACTTC	CASRRQGAQGTQYF
TRBJ1-3	TRBV2	.	.	TGTGCCAGCAGTGTTATAGGAGCTGGAAACACCATATATTTT	CASSVIGAGNTIYF
TRBJ2-1	TRBV28	once	.	TGTGCCAGCAGTTTAGGCGGGAACTACAATGAGCAGTTCTTC	CASSLGGNYNEQFF
TRBJ2-1	TRBV11-3	.	.	TGTGCCAGCAGCTTAGATCGGAGGGAGCCAATGGGGGAGCAGTTCTTC	CASSLDRREPMGEQFF
TRBJ1-3	TRBV5-1	.	TRBD1	TGCGCCAGCAGCTCTCGGGGACAGGGCGGGAACACCATATATTTT	CASSSRGQGGNTIYF
TRBJ1-2	TRBV7-2	.	.	TGTGCCAGCAGCCCGGACCGTAACACTAACTATGGCTACACCTTC	CASSPDRNTNYGYTF
TRBJ1-4	TRBV7-9	.	TRBD1	TGTGCCAGCAGCCCACAGGGGGGGGGAGAAAAACTGTTTTTT	CASSPQGGGEKLFF
TRBJ2-7	TRBV10-3	.	TRBD2	TGTGCCATCAGTGGCAGGACTAGCGGGAGCTACGAGCAGTACTTC	CAISGRTSGSYEQYF
TRBJ2-6	TRBV7-6	.	.	TGTGCCAGCAGCGCAGGACCGTGGACAGACAGCTCTGGGGCCAACGTCCTGACTTTC	CASSAGPWTDSSGANVLTF
TRBJ2-7	TRBV7-6	.	TRBD2	TGTGCCAGCAGCTTTTCCGGGACTAGAGCCTACGAGCAGTACTTC	CASSFSGTRAYEQYF
TRBJ2-7	TRBV27	.	TRBD2	TGTGCCAGCAGTTTATCCCCTTCGACTAGCGGGAGAATTCTGGGGGAGCAGTACTTC	CASSLSPSTSGRILGEQYF
TRBJ2-1	TRBV7-8	.	.	TGTGCCAGCAGCTTCCGGGACTGGGTGGATGAGCAGTTCTTC	CASSFRDWVDEQFF
TRBJ2-3	TRBV5-6	few	.	TGTGCCAGCAGTTTTGGGGCTGTGAGCACAGATACGCAGTATTTT	CASSFGAVSTDTQYF
TRBJ1-5	TRBV19	.	TRBD1	TGTGCCAGTAGTGCCTACAGGGGGTACAATCAGCCCCAGCATTTT	CASSAYRGYNQPQHF
TRBJ2-1	TRBV27	.	.	TGTGCCAGCAGTTTGGCAGGCGATGAGCAGTTCTTC	CASSLAGDEQFF
TRBJ2-1	TRBV10-3	few	TRBD2	TGTGCCATCAGCCCGGGACTAGCGGGGGACAATGAGCAGTTCTTC	CAISPGLAGDNEQFF
TRBJ1-1	TRBV4-2	.	TRBD1	TGTGCCAGCAGAGGGGGCTCAGCGATGAACACTGAAGCTTTCTTT	CASRGGSAMNTEAFF
TRBJ2-2	TRBV30	.	.	TGTGCCTGGGACCCCGTGGGCAGGGCAAACACCGGGGAGCTGTTTTTT	CAWDPVGRANTGELFF
TRBJ1-3	TRBV7-2	.	.	TGTGCCAGCAGCCGCGGGGGATCTGGAAACACCATATATTTT	CASSRGGSGNTIYF
TRBJ1-1	TRBV19	.	TRBD1	TGTGCCAGTACCGGAACCCGGGACAGTTATACAAGGAGCGGGAAAGCTTTCTTT	CASTGTRDSYTRSGKAFF
TRBJ2-3	TRBV19	.	TRBD2	TGTGCCAGTAGGCCGGGACTAGCGGGCCCTAGCACAGATACGCAGTATTTT	CASRPGLAGPSTDTQYF